This T cell receptor beta chain was identified in a study of blood T cell repertoires in COVID-19. At the level of the study: Whether acute or convalescent, the COVID-19 samples came from the United States, Italy and Spain. Sources were T cells, B-cell-depleted T cells, or PBMCs; the material itself was cDNA or gDNA.

Germline-derived CDR1 and CDR2 are SEHNR and FQNEAQ (reference sequence). This CDR3 has 15 amino acids. Trimming cost V 5 bases and J 2 bases; bases outside gene matches: 6. How the authors handled the data: From reference gene primer amplification, estimates of nucleated cell counts were derived. This table comes from immunoSEQ multiplex PCR, and its TCRdb copy is limited to in-frame clones, with some not included. That table is the source of V, J and clone size, and D and trimming were worked out from the DNA. The repertoire holds roughly 210,000 clones, with 88% as singletons. Sequenced sample: peripheral blood. This chain links TRBV7-9 with TRBJ1-3, with 7 bases identical to TRBD1. This sequence was found in a man aged 65 to 79 with acute or convalescent COVID-19. CDR3 DNA sequence: TGTGCCAGCAGCGCCCCCGGGACAGCTGGAAACACCATATATTTT. Translated, it gives CASSAPGTAGNTIYF.